This T cell receptor beta chain was captured in a study of radiotherapy plus CTLA-4 blockade in lung cancer. About the study: Of all patients, more than 15% responded objectively and 25% to 40% showed disease control. Study findings and constraints: It was early blood T cell clone dynamics, with interferon-beta, that reportedly best predicted response. There was expansion of tumor-derived TCR clones in blood after radiotherapy plus ipilimumab.

Sequencing used immunoSEQ multiplex PCR; TCRdb keeps in-frame clones, though not all of them. The repertoire holds 30,000 or so clones, with 60% to 80% as singletons. The CDR3 has 19 amino acids. Focal radiation and CTLA-4 blockade (ipilimumab) were tested in chemo-refractory metastatic non-small-cell lung cancer patients. In the case of this clone: Antigen: not known.

This rearrangement joins TRBV21-1 to TRBJ1-5. TRBV21-1 is recorded as a pseudogene. The source of this sequence is a human donor with non-small cell lung cancer whose response to radiotherapy plus ipilimumab could not be evaluated. Sequencing was performed on peripheral blood, taken from a patient treated with radiotherapy plus ipilimumab. CDR3 bases: TGTGCCAGCAGCAAAGGGGAGTCAAGGGGAGGGTGGGGGAATCAGCCCCAGCATTTT. Encoded protein: CASSKGESRGGWGNQPQHF.